This T cell receptor (beta chain) appears in the sequencing data of a study of blood T cell repertoires in COVID-19. Study information: The samples span acute and convalescent COVID-19 from the United States, Italy and Spain.

The CDR3 covers 15 residues. From germline, CDR1 is MNHEY and CDR2 SVGAGI. V was clipped by 2 bases and J by 5 bases, with 12 bases between them. The data were produced by immunoSEQ multiplex PCR, yet TCRdb's version contains in-frame clones alone and is incomplete. The sample has 140,000 to 150,000 clones; around 81% are singletons. This clone was seen only once. The receptor was derived from a woman in her thirties or forties with active or convalescent COVID-19. Sequenced input: peripheral blood. The chain employs TRBV6-5 and TRBJ1-4; D may be TRBD1 (6 bases). CDR3 protein: CASSYGGARNEKLFF. For the CDR3, the DNA is TGTGCCAGCAGTTACGGGGGGGCCCGGAATGAAAAACTGTTTTTT.